This record concerns one T cell receptor beta chain sequence. Its specificity is not known. This sample was included in a study of shared clonotypes between healthy human individuals. Whole-study findings and limits: Around 5% was the fraction of naive CD4 clonotypes found shared across several donors.

Here immunoSEQ multiplex PCR was the method, and the copy in TCRdb shows in-frame clones only, minus some. This sample has 2.5 million or so clones; roughly nine tenths occur once, and the top ten carry 0.14%. Germline V gene data show CDR1 as LNHDA and CDR2 as SQIVND (reference sequence). V lost 3 bases and J 15 bases, leaving 15 bases between the germline ends. The CDR3 is 12 residues long. The clonotype comes from a man aged 18 to 35 in good health. What was sequenced was naive CD4+ T cells sorted from blood. The sample's subset: CD45RA+ positively selected. V and J are TRBV19 and TRBJ2-1; possibly TRBD2 for D (5 bases). CDR3 in amino acids: CASSIRLGGRFF. Here the CDR3 DNA reads TGTGCCAGTAGTATCCGCTTAGGAGGAAGGTTCTTC.